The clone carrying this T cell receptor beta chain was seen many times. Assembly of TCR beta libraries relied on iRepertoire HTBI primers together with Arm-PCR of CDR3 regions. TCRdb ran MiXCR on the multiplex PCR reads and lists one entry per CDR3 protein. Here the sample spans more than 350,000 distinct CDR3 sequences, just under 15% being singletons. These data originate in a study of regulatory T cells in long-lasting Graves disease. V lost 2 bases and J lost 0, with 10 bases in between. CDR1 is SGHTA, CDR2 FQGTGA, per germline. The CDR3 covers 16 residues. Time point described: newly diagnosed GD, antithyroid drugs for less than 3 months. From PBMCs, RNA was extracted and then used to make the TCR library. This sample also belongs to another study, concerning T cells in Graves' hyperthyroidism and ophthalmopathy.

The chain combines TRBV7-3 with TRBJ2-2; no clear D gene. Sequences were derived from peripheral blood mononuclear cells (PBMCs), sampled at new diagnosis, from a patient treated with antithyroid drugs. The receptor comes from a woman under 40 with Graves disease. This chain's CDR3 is CASSLGTVANTGELFF. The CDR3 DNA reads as TGTGCCAGCAGCTTAGGTACAGTCGCGAACACCGGGGAGCTGTTTTTT.